This T cell receptor beta chain was profiled in a study of human T cells and chemical hapten exposure. Study information: On roughly 2 cm by roughly 2 cm of upper inner arm skin, sensitization was performed with 2% DPC.

The study's findings and limits: Expanded TCRs produced significantly more large CDR3 similarity clusters than controls did. Because they had alopecia, donors may respond immunologically unlike healthy people.

One entry per CDR3 protein results from TCRdb running MiXCR on the RACE reads. The sample records 75,000 to 100,000 distinct CDR3 sequences, about 10% being singletons. Time point meaning: patch test 1, 2 weeks after DPC sensitization. Treatment described: therapeutic diphenylcyclopropenone sensitization with weekly scalp DPC. The authors' total RNA extraction used unfractionated whole blood. Germline assignment: CDR1 DFQATT and CDR2 SNEGSKA (reference sequence). Trimming stripped 0 bases from V and 5 bases from J, with 14 bases between. This CDR3 contains 14 residues. About this clonotype: The antigen remains unidentified.

Here the sequenced sample was whole blood, taken in connection with sensitization to the hapten diphenylcyclopropenone (DPC). The TCR was taken from a man aged 35-49 years with alopecia areata. Some clones in this sample may be carry-over from other donors' samples. The chain is built from TRBV20-1 and TRBJ2-7; D may be TRBD2 (5 bases). This chain's CDR3 is CSARDLRTGDEQYV. The CDR3 DNA follows: TGCAGTGCTAGAGATCTAAGGACCGGGGACGAGCAGTACGTC.